This T cell receptor beta chain was sequenced for a study of CD8+CD57+ T cells in acquired aplastic anemia. Regarding the study as a whole: Patients and healthy controls showed no significant CD8+ Simpson's diversity difference.

In regard to this clonotype: Antigen unknown.

CD8+CD57+ cell expansion had been shown by flow cytometry in patients chosen for sequencing. Both TCR beta VDJ combination and CDR3 sequence profiling were carried out. Genomic DNA was the template for this profiling. TCRdb re-derived calls from the reads in MiXCR, one entry per CDR3 protein. The sample holds around 200,000 distinct CDR3 sequences, 45% to 60% seen once. The length of the CDR3 is 13 residues. Germline CDR1 SGHVS, CDR2 FNYEAQ. The germline V and J ends were trimmed by 4 bases and 5 bases, with 10 bases remaining between them. Input material: sorted CD4+, CD8+, or CD8+CD57+ T cells (not recorded which) from PBMCs. This sequence was found in a human donor with aplastic anemia. The chain couples TRBV7-6 to TRBJ2-3; D gene ambiguous. This CDR3 reads CASSSNLGDTQYF. For the CDR3, the DNA is TGTGCCAGCAGCTCGAACCTAGGAGATACGCAGTATTTT. The whole variable domain, remainder taken from reference TRBV7-6 and TRBJ2-3, is GAGVSQSPRYKVTKRGQDVALRCDPISGHVSLYWYRQALGQGPEFLTYFNYEAQQDKSGLPNDRFSAERPEGSISTLTIQRTEQRDSAMYRCASSSNLGDTQYFGPGTRLTVL.